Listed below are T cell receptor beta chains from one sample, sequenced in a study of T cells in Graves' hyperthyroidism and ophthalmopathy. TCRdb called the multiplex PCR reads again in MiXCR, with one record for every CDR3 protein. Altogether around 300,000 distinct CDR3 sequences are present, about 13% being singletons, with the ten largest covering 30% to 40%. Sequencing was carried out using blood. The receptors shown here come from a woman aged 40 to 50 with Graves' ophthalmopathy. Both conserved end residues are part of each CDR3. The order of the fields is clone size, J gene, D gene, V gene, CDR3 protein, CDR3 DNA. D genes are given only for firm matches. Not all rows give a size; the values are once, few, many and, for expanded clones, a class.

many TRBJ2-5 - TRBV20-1 CSARGGSGRRETQYF TGCAGTGCCCGGGGTGGTAGCGGCCGTCGGGAGACCCAGTACTTC
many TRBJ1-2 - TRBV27 CATRRGLNYGYTF TGTGCCACCAGACGTGGTCTGAACTATGGCTACACCTTC
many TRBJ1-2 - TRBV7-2 CASSPLVGGGGYGYTF TGTGCCAGCAGCCCCCTGGTAGGGGGTGGTGGCTATGGCTACACCTTC
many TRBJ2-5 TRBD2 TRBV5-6 CASSLAGGRQETQYF TGTGCCAGCAGCTTGGCGGGGGGAAGGCAAGAGACCCAGTACTTC
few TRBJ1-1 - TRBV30 CACRRPNTEAFF TGTGCCTGCCGACGGCCGAACACTGAAGCTTTCTTT
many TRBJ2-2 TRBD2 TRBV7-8 CASSLEWRGERNTGELFF TGTGCCAGCAGCTTAGAGTGGCGGGGGGAACGAAACACCGGGGAGCTGTTTTTT
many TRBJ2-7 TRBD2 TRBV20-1 CSATPGLAQKLYEQYF TGCAGTGCAACTCCGGGACTAGCACAGAAACTTTACGAGCAGTACTTC
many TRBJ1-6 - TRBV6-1 CASRPRDVGLNLYSPLHF TGTGCCAGCAGACCGCGGGACGTAGGGTTGAACCTATATTCACCCCTCCACTTT
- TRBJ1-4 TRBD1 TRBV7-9 CASSAGDRTNEKLFF TGTGCCAGCAGCGCGGGGGACAGGACGAATGAAAAACTGTTTTTT
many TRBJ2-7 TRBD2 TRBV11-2 CASSSSGNRYEQYF TGTGCCAGCAGCAGTAGCGGGAACCGATACGAGCAGTACTTC
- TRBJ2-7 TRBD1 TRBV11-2 CASSLPGGTGNNEQYF TGTGCCAGCAGCTTACCAGGCGGGACAGGGAACAACGAGCAGTACTTC
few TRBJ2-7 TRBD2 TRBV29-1 CSVDGGSSYEQYF TGCAGCGTTGATGGCGGGAGCTCCTACGAGCAGTACTTC
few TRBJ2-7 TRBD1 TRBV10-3 CAISKGQGPYEQYF TGTGCCATCAGCAAGGGACAGGGCCCCTACGAGCAGTACTTC
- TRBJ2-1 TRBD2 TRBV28 CASSFIQRGPQGEQFF TGTGCCAGCAGTTTTATCCAGCGGGGGCCCCAGGGGGAGCAGTTCTTC
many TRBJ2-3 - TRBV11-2 CASSLVRGKGSDTQYF TGTGCCAGCAGCTTAGTTCGCGGGAAGGGTTCGGATACGCAGTATTTT
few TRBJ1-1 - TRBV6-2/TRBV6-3 CASSYSRLEAFF TGTGCCAGCAGTTACTCTCGGCTTGAAGCTTTCTTT
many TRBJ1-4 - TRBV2 CASRVWRATNEKLFF TGTGCCAGCAGAGTGTGGCGCGCAACTAATGAAAAACTGTTTTTT
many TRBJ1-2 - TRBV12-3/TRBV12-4 CASSQGFANYGYTF TGTGCCAGCAGCCAGGGATTCGCTAACTATGGCTACACCTTC
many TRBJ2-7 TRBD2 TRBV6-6 CASSYSLAGYSYEQYF TGTGCCAGCAGTTACTCGCTAGCGGGGTACTCCTACGAGCAGTACTTC
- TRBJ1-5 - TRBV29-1 CSVAETGVGNQPQHF TGCAGCGTTGCCGAGACTGGGGTTGGTAATCAGCCCCAGCATTTT
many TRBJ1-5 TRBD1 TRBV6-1 CASRSTGVVNQPQHF TGTGCCAGCAGATCAACAGGGGTGGTCAATCAGCCCCAGCATTTT
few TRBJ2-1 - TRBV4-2 CASSQERYNEQFF TGTGCCAGCAGCCAAGAGCGGTACAATGAGCAGTTCTTC
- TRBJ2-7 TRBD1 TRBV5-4 CASSWGTALRDEQYF TGTGCCAGCAGCTGGGGGACAGCCCTCAGAGACGAGCAGTACTTC
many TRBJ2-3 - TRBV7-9 CASSLALTTTQIRDTQYF TGTGCCAGCAGCTTAGCGCTAACAACTACACAGATACGGGATACGCAGTATTTT
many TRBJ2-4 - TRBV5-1 CASSLDQNIQYF TGCGCCAGCAGCTTGGACCAAAACATTCAGTACTTC
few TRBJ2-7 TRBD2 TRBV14 CASSQDFWSGLAGGRSEQYF TGTGCCAGCAGCCAAGATTTTTGGTCGGGACTAGCGGGGGGAAGGTCCGAGCAGTACTTC
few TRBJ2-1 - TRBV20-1 CSASAYEQFF TGCAGTGCTTCCGCTTATGAGCAGTTCTTC
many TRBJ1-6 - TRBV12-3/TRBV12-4 CASRSTGPYSPLHF TGTGCCAGCAGGAGTACAGGGCCCTATTCACCCCTCCACTTT
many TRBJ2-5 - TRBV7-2 CASSLDGVETQYF TGTGCCAGCAGCTTAGATGGGGTGGAGACCCAGTACTTC
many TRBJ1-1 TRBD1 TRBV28 CASSLEYQGAWNTEAFF TGTGCCAGCAGTTTAGAGTATCAGGGGGCTTGGAACACTGAAGCTTTCTTT
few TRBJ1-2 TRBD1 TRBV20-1 CSARGQGARVGYTF TGCAGTGCTAGGGGACAGGGGGCGCGGGTGGGCTACACCTTC
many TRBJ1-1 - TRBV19 CASSIVAGTEAFF TGTGCCAGTAGTATAGTGGCAGGGACTGAAGCTTTCTTT
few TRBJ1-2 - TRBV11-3 CASSHRSGLRNYGYTF TGTGCCAGCAGCCACCGTTCCGGCCTCCGAAACTATGGCTACACCTTC
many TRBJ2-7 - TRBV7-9 CASSFPGLSYEQYF TGTGCCAGCAGCTTCCCAGGACTCTCCTACGAGCAGTACTTC
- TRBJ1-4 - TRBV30 CAWRKTGSSEKLFF TGTGCCTGGAGAAAAACAGGGAGCAGTGAAAAACTGTTTTTT
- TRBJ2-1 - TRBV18 CASSPIGFGVNEQFF TGTGCCAGCTCACCAATCGGATTTGGGGTTAATGAGCAGTTCTTC
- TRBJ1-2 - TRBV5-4 CASSNTAGYTF TGTGCCAGCAGTAACACGGCAGGCTACACCTTC
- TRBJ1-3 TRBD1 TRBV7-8 CASSKGTGPPSGNTIYF TGTGCCAGCAGCAAGGGGACAGGTCCCCCCTCTGGAAACACCATATATTTT
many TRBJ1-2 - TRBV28 CASSETEANYGYTF TGTGCCAGCAGCGAGACAGAAGCTAACTATGGCTACACCTTC
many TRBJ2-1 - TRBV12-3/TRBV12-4 CASSLPSGYEQFF TGTGCCAGCAGTTTGCCCTCAGGGTATGAGCAGTTCTTC
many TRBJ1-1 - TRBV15 CATSRDRRGDTEAFF TGTGCCACCAGCAGAGATCGAAGAGGGGACACTGAAGCTTTCTTT
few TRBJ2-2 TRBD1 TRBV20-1 CSAIGRGRVATGELFF TGCAGTGCTATTGGCAGGGGGCGCGTTGCCACCGGGGAGCTGTTTTTT
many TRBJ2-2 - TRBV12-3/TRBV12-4 CASSYGSPNTGELFF TGTGCCAGCAGTTACGGGTCTCCGAACACCGGGGAGCTGTTTTTT
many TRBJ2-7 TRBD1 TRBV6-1 CASKQPGQGHEQYF TGTGCCAGCAAACAACCGGGACAGGGCCACGAGCAGTACTTC
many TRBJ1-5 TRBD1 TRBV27 CASSLSRPSGDTGTEYQPQHF TGTGCCAGCAGTTTATCACGCCCCAGCGGAGATACCGGGACAGAGTATCAGCCCCAGCATTTT
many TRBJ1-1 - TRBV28 CASSLGGRRNTEAFF TGTGCCAGCAGTTTAGGGGGGCGAAGGAACACTGAAGCTTTCTTT
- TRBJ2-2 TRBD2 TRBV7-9 CASSLDAAGGRVGELFF TGTGCCAGCAGCTTAGACGCAGCGGGGGGGCGAGTCGGGGAGCTGTTTTTT
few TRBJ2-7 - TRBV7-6 CASSLVRGSREQYF TGTGCCAGCAGCTTAGTTCGGGGCTCGAGGGAGCAGTACTTC
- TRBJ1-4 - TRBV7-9 CASSLSFSEKLFF TGTGCCAGCAGCTTATCCTTTAGTGAAAAACTGTTTTTT
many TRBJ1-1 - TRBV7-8 CASRSGRWTADTEAFF TGTGCCAGCAGGTCTGGACGTTGGACAGCAGACACTGAAGCTTTCTTT
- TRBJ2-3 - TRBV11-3 CASSSWVQDGTDTQYF TGTGCCAGCAGCTCATGGGTGCAGGATGGCACAGATACGCAGTATTTT
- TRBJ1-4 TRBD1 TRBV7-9 CASSFTSGGNEKLFF TGTGCCAGCAGCTTTACATCAGGGGGCAATGAAAAACTGTTTTTT
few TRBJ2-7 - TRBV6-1 CASSVMSTGEQYF TGTGCCAGTTCGGTAATGTCAACTGGAGAGCAGTACTTC
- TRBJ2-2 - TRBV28 CASRLSYFLGTGNTGELFF TGTGCCAGCAGGCTATCCTACTTTTTGGGGACCGGGAACACCGGGGAGCTGTTTTTT
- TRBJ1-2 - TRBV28 CASSLIAGFHGYTF TGTGCCAGCAGTTTAATTGCAGGGTTCCACGGCTACACCTTC
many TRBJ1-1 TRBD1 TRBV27 CASSSKAGQLEAFF TGTGCCAGCAGTTCAAAGGCGGGACAGCTTGAAGCTTTCTTT
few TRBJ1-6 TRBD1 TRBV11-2 CASGIGQGGSPLHF TGTGCCAGCGGCATAGGACAGGGAGGTTCACCCCTCCACTTT